Listed below are T cell receptor beta chains from one sample, sequenced in a study of T cell repertoires in cytomegalovirus infection. Their target antigens are unknown. TCRdb processed the reads anew with MiXCR; each CDR3 protein has one entry. This sample yields some 700,000 distinct CDR3 sequences, of which 30% to 35% are seen a single time; around a sixth belongs to the top ten. The specimen was cultured PBMCs, collected from culture after CMV antigen stimulation. Every receptor here comes from a human donor in good health (CMV status not recorded). Some clones in this sample may be carry-over from other donors' samples. Each CDR3 is given with its conserved first and last residue. Each record gives: J gene, D gene, V gene, clone size, CDR3 protein, CDR3 DNA. A D gene is named only where the DNA matches it firmly. For some rows the clone size is stated as once, few or many, or as a class when expanded; others skip it.

J: TRBJ2-7
D: NA
V: TRBV6-5
size: NA
CDR3: CASSYLFRGTYEQYF
DNA: TGTGCCAGCAGTTACCTCTTCCGGGGCACCTACGAGCAGTACTTC

J: TRBJ2-7
D: NA
V: TRBV6-1
size: NA
CDR3: CASRVAPGTLFYEQYF
DNA: TGTGCCAGCAGAGTTGCCCCCGGGACCCTATTCTACGAGCAGTACTTC

J: TRBJ2-6
D: NA
V: TRBV18
size: NA
CDR3: CASSPQVRARSGANVLTF
DNA: TGTGCCAGCTCACCACAGGTCAGGGCACGCTCTGGGGCCAACGTCCTGACTTTC

J: TRBJ1-5
D: NA
V: TRBV7-2
size: many
CDR3: CASSLRQGGQPQHF
DNA: TGTGCCAGCAGCTTACGTCAGGGCGGCCAGCCCCAGCATTTT

J: TRBJ1-1
D: NA
V: TRBV12-3/TRBV12-4
size: NA
CDR3: CASLAVGEAFF
DNA: TGTGCCAGCCTTGCGGTGGGTGAAGCTTTCTTT

J: TRBJ1-5
D: NA
V: TRBV19
size: NA
CDR3: CASSTNSHSQHF
DNA: TGTGCCAGTAGTACCAACAGCCATTCCCAGCATTTT

J: TRBJ2-3
D: NA
V: TRBV6-2/TRBV6-3
size: NA
CDR3: CASSYFMVTDTQYF
DNA: TGTGCCAGCAGTTACTTTATGGTCACAGATACGCAGTATTTT

J: TRBJ2-3
D: NA
V: TRBV5-4
size: NA
CDR3: CASNFWGYSTDTQYF
DNA: TGTGCCAGCAACTTCTGGGGTTACAGCACAGATACGCAGTATTTT

J: TRBJ2-2
D: NA
V: TRBV7-8
size: NA
CDR3: CASSLVGILDTGELFF
DNA: TGTGCCAGCAGCTTAGTTGGGATTTTAGACACCGGGGAGCTGTTTTTT

J: TRBJ1-1
D: NA
V: TRBV7-9
size: NA
CDR3: CASSLATTTEAFF
DNA: TGTGCCAGCAGCTTGGCAACGACCACTGAAGCTTTCTTT

J: TRBJ2-1
D: NA
V: TRBV18
size: few
CDR3: CASSPGFRDEQFF
DNA: TGTGCCAGCTCACCGGGATTCCGGGATGAGCAGTTCTTC

J: TRBJ2-5
D: TRBD2
V: TRBV19
size: NA
CDR3: CASSTSGLAGEQETQYF
DNA: TGTGCCAGTAGTACCTCGGGACTAGCGGGAGAACAAGAGACCCAGTACTTC

J: TRBJ1-1
D: NA
V: TRBV20-1
size: NA
CDR3: CSASVPGLNTEAFF
DNA: TGCAGTGCTAGTGTCCCGGGACTGAACACTGAAGCTTTCTTT

J: TRBJ2-5
D: TRBD2
V: TRBV7-6
size: NA
CDR3: CASSVFWREHETQYF
DNA: TGTGCCAGCAGCGTCTTCTGGCGGGAGCATGAGACCCAGTACTTC

J: TRBJ2-1
D: NA
V: TRBV11-2
size: NA
CDR3: CASSLAVVFSYNEQFF
DNA: TGTGCCAGCAGCTTAGCTGTGGTATTCTCCTACAATGAGCAGTTCTTC

J: TRBJ1-5
D: NA
V: TRBV12-3/TRBV12-4
size: NA
CDR3: CASSSDGSQPQHF
DNA: TGTGCCAGCAGTTCGGATGGGTCTCAGCCCCAGCATTTT

J: TRBJ2-3
D: NA
V: TRBV5-4
size: NA
CDR3: CASSSAGSASTDTQYF
DNA: TGTGCCAGCAGCTCGGCGGGCAGCGCTAGCACAGATACGCAGTATTTT

J: TRBJ1-1
D: NA
V: TRBV10-2
size: few
CDR3: CASRFRGPEAFF
DNA: TGCGCCAGCAGGTTCAGGGGTCCTGAAGCTTTCTTT

J: TRBJ1-2
D: NA
V: TRBV2
size: NA
CDR3: CASSEAWGSMF
DNA: TGTGCCAGCAGTGAAGCGTGGGGGTCGATGTTC

J: TRBJ2-1
D: NA
V: TRBV10-3
size: NA
CDR3: CAISAGSQYSYNEQFF
DNA: TGTGCCATCAGTGCCGGTAGTCAATACTCCTACAATGAGCAGTTCTTC

J: TRBJ1-6
D: TRBD1
V: TRBV7-2
size: many
CDR3: CASERQGGSPLHF
DNA: TGTGCCAGCGAGAGACAGGGGGGTTCACCCCTCCACTTT

J: TRBJ1-5
D: NA
V: TRBV12-3/TRBV12-4
size: NA
CDR3: CASGVGQPQHF
DNA: TGTGCCAGCGGGGTCGGACAGCCCCAGCATTTT

J: TRBJ1-3
D: NA
V: TRBV7-8
size: NA
CDR3: CASSLFDSGNTIYF
DNA: TGTGCCAGCAGCTTATTTGACTCTGGAAACACCATATATTTT

J: TRBJ1-5
D: NA
V: TRBV6-1
size: NA
CDR3: CASSYNFMTTSNQPQHF
DNA: TGTGCCAGCAGCTACAACTTTATGACAACAAGCAATCAGCCCCAGCATTTT

J: TRBJ2-1
D: TRBD2
V: TRBV29-1
size: NA
CDR3: CSVPGLAGGLGSNLEQFF
DNA: TGCAGCGTACCGGGACTAGCGGGAGGCCTTGGTTCTAATCTTGAGCAGTTCTTC

J: TRBJ2-3
D: TRBD1
V: TRBV27
size: NA
CDR3: CASSNLGFGFQGADTQYF
DNA: TGTGCCAGCAGTAACCTCGGGTTTGGATTTCAGGGGGCAGATACGCAGTATTTT

J: TRBJ2-7
D: NA
V: TRBV28
size: NA
CDR3: CASSRRSGYEQYF
DNA: TGTGCCAGCAGTCGCCGGTCGGGTTACGAGCAGTACTTC

J: TRBJ1-1
D: NA
V: TRBV6-1
size: few
CDR3: CASSERPNTEAFF
DNA: TGTGCCAGCAGTGAAAGACCGAACACTGAAGCTTTCTTT

J: TRBJ2-3
D: TRBD2
V: TRBV7-6
size: NA
CDR3: CASSRGGAKGTQYF
DNA: TGTGCCAGCAGCCGCGGGGGGGCAAAGGGTACGCAGTATTTT

J: TRBJ1-3
D: TRBD1
V: TRBV12-3/TRBV12-4
size: few
CDR3: CASSSGGGTYFGNTIYF
DNA: TGTGCCAGCAGTTCAGGGGGTGGAACTTACTTTGGAAACACCATATATTTT

J: TRBJ2-1
D: NA
V: TRBV7-2
size: few
CDR3: CASSLESGSSYNEQFF
DNA: TGTGCCAGCAGCTTAGAGAGCGGTAGCTCCTACAATGAGCAGTTCTTC

J: TRBJ2-3
D: NA
V: TRBV11-2
size: NA
CDR3: CASSLTGRGTDTQYF
DNA: TGTGCCAGCAGCTTAACTGGTAGAGGCACAGATACGCAGTATTTT

J: TRBJ2-5
D: NA
V: TRBV7-2
size: few
CDR3: CASSLKSGGETQYF
DNA: TGTGCCAGCAGCTTAAAAAGTGGCGGTGAGACCCAGTACTTC

J: TRBJ2-1
D: TRBD2
V: TRBV18
size: few
CDR3: CASSPIAGGPRFF
DNA: TGTGCCAGCTCACCCATCGCGGGAGGGCCTAGGTTCTTC

J: TRBJ2-6
D: NA
V: TRBV5-1
size: NA
CDR3: CASSLVWGRNLANVLTF
DNA: TGCGCCAGCAGCTTGGTTTGGGGACGGAATTTGGCCAACGTCCTGACTTTC

J: TRBJ2-7
D: NA
V: TRBV11-2
size: NA
CDR3: CASSLQTRTGEQYF
DNA: TGTGCCAGCAGCTTACAGACTAGGACGGGCGAGCAGTACTTC

J: TRBJ1-5
D: TRBD1
V: TRBV7-8
size: NA
CDR3: CASSPRAGGLNSNQPQHF
DNA: TGTGCCAGCAGCCCGCGCGCAGGGGGCCTGAATAGCAATCAGCCCCAGCATTTT

J: TRBJ2-5
D: TRBD1
V: TRBV7-2
size: many
CDR3: CASSGPGTGGQETQYF
DNA: TGTGCCAGCAGCGGACCCGGGACAGGGGGCCAAGAGACCCAGTACTTC

J: TRBJ2-6
D: NA
V: TRBV6-2/TRBV6-3
size: NA
CDR3: CASSYSIAGQTGANVLTF
DNA: TGTGCCAGCAGTTACTCGATCGCAGGGCAAACTGGGGCCAACGTCCTGACTTTC